Included here is one T cell receptor (beta chain) sequence, with context. Its antigen remains unknown. The data were obtained in a study of cytomegalovirus exposure and HLA in healthy donors. General study results and limits: TCR beta V- and J-gene trimming was later associated with a missense DCLRE1C variant. In most subjects, TCR beta sequences reportedly gave accurate predictions of HLA-A and HLA-B alleles. The study listed approximately 170 cytomegalovirus-associated TCR beta chains.

The CDR3 has 13 amino acids. Germline V CDR1 and CDR2: SNHLY, FYNNEI. Trimming took off 5 bases at V and 1 base at J, with 8 bases between the two ends. PCR involved 60 Vbeta and 13 Jbeta primers. How the authors handled the data: Later reanalysis found 75 million to 100 million unique TCR beta chains, around 11 million of them shared. Measured with immunoSEQ multiplex PCR; TCRdb has only the in-frame clones, and not every one. The V and J calls and clone size come from that table; D and trimming were worked out from the DNA. Seen here are roughly 49,000 clones, around 82% observed once, and the top ten hold 2.5%.

This TCR was recovered from a boy younger than 18 in good health and CMV-seropositive. The chain is built from TRBV2 and TRBJ1-1; TRBD1 might be the D (5 bases). Sequencing input: PBMCs. The CDR3 DNA reads as TGTGCCAGCAGTAATACAGGGAACACTGAAGCTTTCTTT. This gives the protein CASSNTGNTEAFF.